This entry lists 32 T cell receptor beta chains sequenced from one sample in a study of blood T cell repertoires in COVID-19. Profiling relied on immunoSEQ multiplex PCR, and the TCRdb table lists in-frame clones only, not all of them. The sample consists of around 250,000 clones, less than 90% of them appearing once. The sample taken for sequencing was peripheral blood. The receptor set was obtained from a man in his 60s who had recovered from COVID-19.

The V call is TRBV9, the J call TRBJ2-1; 7 bases agree with TRBD2. The germline V gene encodes CDR1 SGDLS and CDR2 YYNGEE. The CDR3 totals 14 residues. The V and J ends lost 3 bases and 14 bases, in that order; junction bases with no gene match: 14. This chain's CDR3 is CASSALAAGDIEFF. CDR3 bases: TGTGCCAGCAGCGCCCTAGCGGCGGGGGATATCGAGTTCTTC.

The chain has TRBV11-3 and TRBJ2-1, with 7 bases identical to TRBD2. The CDR3 contains 16 residues. With V trimmed by 0 bases and J by 1 base, 3 bases remained unmatched. Germline-derived CDR1 and CDR2 are SGHNT and YENEEA. The CDR3 region has the DNA TGTGCCAGCAGCTTAGACGGGAGGACTTCCTACAATGAGCAGTTCTTC. It encodes CASSLDGRTSYNEQFF.

In nucleotides, the CDR3 is TGCAGCGTTGAGGGGGCTTTAAACACCATATATTTT. Protein sequence: CSVEGALNTIYF. This chain uses TRBV29-1 with TRBJ1-3; D is perhaps TRBD1 (6 bases). Germline-derived CDR1 and CDR2 are SQVTM and ANQGSEA. CDR3 length: 12 residues. V lost 3 bases and J lost 6, with 9 bases in between. Variable domain in full (rest from reference TRBV29-1 and TRBJ1-3): SAVISQKPSRDICQRGTSLTIQCQVDSQVTMMFWYRQQPGQSLTLIATANQGSEATYESGFVIDKFPISRPNLTFSTLTVSNMSPEDSSIYLCSVEGALNTIYFGEGSWLTVV.

The chain employs TRBV5-1 and TRBJ2-3; D may be TRBD2 (7 bases). V lost 6 bases, J lost 1 base, and 12 bases lay in between. CDR1 and CDR2 from the germline V gene are SGHRS and YFSETQ. The length of the CDR3 is 14 residues. CDR3 in DNA: TGCGCCAGCACCGTCGGGGGGCGCACAGATACGCAGTATTTT. It codes for CASTVGGRTDTQYF.

This rearrangement joins TRBV7-7 to TRBJ2-5, with 8 bases lining up with TRBD1. The CDR3 contains 15 residues. V was clipped by 3 bases and J by 2 bases; unmatched bases: 5. Germline V gene sequence: CDR1 SSHAT, CDR2 FNYEAQ (reference sequence). CDR3 sequence reads: CASSFGTGAQETQYF. CDR3 in DNA: TGTGCCAGCAGCTTCGGGACAGGAGCGCAAGAGACCCAGTACTTC. Looking up the rest from reference TRBV7-7 and TRBJ2-5 gives the full variable domain: GAGVSQSPRYKVTKRGQDVTLRCDPISSHATLYWYQQALGQGPEFLTYFNYEAQPDKSGLPSDRFSAERPEGSISTLTIQRTEQRDSAMYRCASSFGTGAQETQYFGPGTRLLVL.

The chain is built from TRBV6-2 or TRBV6-3 and TRBJ1-6; tentative D call: TRBD1 (6 bases). Trimming removed 2 bases from V and 7 bases from J, with 15 bases in between. The CDR3 is made up of 16 amino acids. CDR1 MNHEY and CDR2 SVGEGT come from the germline V gene. DNA of the CDR3: TGTGCCAGCAGTTACCGGACAGCCGCAGGGAATTCACCCCTCCACTTT. Translated, it gives CASSYRTAAGNSPLHF.

V usage is TRBV24-1 and J usage is TRBJ1-2; no definite D call. The CDR3 extends over 12 amino acids. From germline, CDR1 is KGHDR and CDR2 SFDVKD. Between the trimmed V and J ends, which lost 5 bases and 6 bases, there was a span of 9 bases. CDR3 sequence reads: CATSALGDGYTF. For the CDR3, the DNA is TGTGCCACCAGTGCCTTGGGCGATGGCTACACCTTC.

This rearrangement joins TRBV5-4 to TRBJ1-1; possibly TRBD1 for D (6 bases). Germline V gene lookup returns CDR1 SGHNT and CDR2 YYREEE (reference sequence). Deletions cut 0 bases from V and 4 bases from J, with 25 bases between. The CDR3 runs to 19 residues. CDR3 region: CASSLGASGGGSGGTEAFF. CDR3 nucleotides: TGTGCCAGCAGCTTGGGGGCTTCTGGGGGCGGCTCTGGAGGCACTGAAGCTTTCTTT.

The genes are TRBV24-1 and TRBJ1-4, with unresolved D. V was cut by 9 bases and J by 5 bases, with 9 bases left in between. CDR1 is KGHDR and CDR2 is SFDVKD in the germline V gene. The CDR3 contains 12 residues. This CDR3 reads CATPGDNEKLFF. Written as DNA, the CDR3 is TGTGCCACCCCTGGAGACAATGAAAAACTGTTTTTT.

This sequence joins TRBV6-5 and TRBJ1-3; TRBD1 is a possible D gene (6 bases). The ends were cut back, 7 bases at V and 1 base at J, with 11 bases in the middle. This CDR3 contains 14 residues. CDR1 is MNHEY, CDR2 SVGAGI, per germline. The CDR3 spells CASTRRGSGNTIYF. The DNA of the CDR3 is TGTGCCAGCACCCGCAGGGGTTCTGGAAACACCATATATTTT.

The rearrangement joins TRBV3-1 (or the pseudogene TRBV3-2) to TRBJ2-2; maybe TRBD1 (6 bases). There are 14 residues in the CDR3. Per germline, CDR1 LGHDT and CDR2 YNNKEL (reference sequence). Trimming left V 10 bases short and J 5 bases short, with 17 bases between. CDR3 sequence (DNA): TGTGCCACCCAAGACAGGTTAAGGACCGGGGAGCTGTTTTTT. This encodes CATQDRLRTGELFF.

The chain combines TRBV5-5 with TRBJ2-5; 12 bases align to TRBD1. Germline V lookup: CDR1 SGHKS, CDR2 YYEKEE (reference sequence). V lost 5 bases, J lost 4 bases, and 6 bases stayed unmatched. The CDR3 covers 15 residues. CDR3 sequence reads: CASRSGTGGIETQYF. The DNA of the CDR3 is TGTGCCAGCAGATCCGGGACAGGGGGCATAGAGACCCAGTACTTC.

The chain employs TRBV5-1 and TRBJ1-4; TRBD1 aligns across 7 bases. Germline CDR1 and CDR2: SGHRS and YFSETQ. There are 15 residues in the CDR3. The ends lost 0 bases at V and 7 bases at J; junction bases unmatched: 6. CDR3 residues: CASSLDGTVSEKLFF. In DNA form, the CDR3 reads TGCGCCAGCAGCTTGGATGGGACAGTCTCTGAAAAACTGTTTTTT.

The chain employs TRBV3-1 (or the pseudogene TRBV3-2) and TRBJ2-1; TRBD2 matches at 7 bases. The CDR3 contains 16 residues. Germline V CDR1 and CDR2: LGHDT, YNNKEL (reference sequence). The junction had 15 bases not matched to a gene; V was cut back by 4 bases and J by 9 bases. In nucleotides, the CDR3 is TGTGCCAGCAGCCTGACCGGCGGGAGTGGTTTCGCTGAGCAGTTCTTC. It encodes CASSLTGGSGFAEQFF.

CDR3 DNA: TGTGCCAGCAGCCAGAGGGGACAGGTCTGGGAAAAACTGTTTTTT. This translates into CASSQRGQVWEKLFF. The rearrangement joins TRBV3-1 (or the pseudogene TRBV3-2) to TRBJ1-4; 8 nucleotides line up with TRBD1. The CDR3 loop spans 15 amino acids. The germline V gene encodes CDR1 LGHDT and CDR2 YNNKEL (reference sequence). J gave up 8 bases and V 3 bases, and 8 bases lay outside the gene matches.

CDR3 protein: CASSLSSRVTEAFF. The CDR3 nucleotides are TGCGCCAGCAGCCTGTCGAGTCGGGTTACTGAAGCTTTCTTT. The V call is TRBV5-1, the J call TRBJ1-1; D call uncertain. Germline loops: CDR1 SGHRS, CDR2 YFSETQ. The length of the CDR3 is 14 residues. Between the trimmed V and J ends, which lost 4 bases and 5 bases, there was a span of 15 bases.

The chain carries TRBV9 and TRBJ2-3; D unresolved. CDR3 length: 13 residues. From germline, CDR1 is SGDLS and CDR2 YYNGEE. V was clipped by 0 bases and J by 3 bases, with 5 bases between them. CDR3 protein: CASSVVSTDTQYF. The CDR3 coding sequence is TGTGCCAGCAGCGTAGTCAGTACAGATACGCAGTATTTT. Drawing the rest from reference TRBV9 and TRBJ2-3, the complete variable domain is DSGVTQTPKHLITATGQRVTLRCSPRSGDLSVYWYQQSLDQGLQFLIQYYNGEERAKGNILERFSAQQFPDLHSELNLSSLELGDSALYFCASSVVSTDTQYFGPGTRLTVL.

This CDR3 is CASSLSWDRTGELFF. The CDR3 DNA sequence: TGCGCCAGCAGCTTGAGTTGGGACAGAACCGGGGAGCTGTTTTTT. The J gene is TRBJ2-2, the V gene TRBV5-1; 7 nucleotides align to TRBD1. Germline assignment: CDR1 SGHRS and CDR2 YFSETQ. This CDR3 has 15 amino acids. The V segment lost 1 base and the J segment 5 bases; nucleotides outside the gene matches: 5.

This clone was counted only a few times. The rearrangement joins TRBV7-9 to TRBJ1-3; no clear D gene. The CDR3 is 15 residues long. CDR1 SEHNR and CDR2 FQNEAQ come from the germline V gene (reference sequence). Trimming shortened V by 1 base and J by 4 bases, and 11 bases separated the two germline ends. The CDR3 DNA reads as TGTGCCAGCAGCTTAGTTGGCTCGATAGGAAACACCATATATTTT. It codes for CASSLVGSIGNTIYF.

In DNA, the CDR3 is TGTGCCAGCAGCCCCGCAGGCAGTAATTCACCCCTCCACTTT. The encoded protein is CASSPAGSNSPLHF. V and J are TRBV3-1 (or the pseudogene TRBV3-2) and TRBJ1-6; no clear D. V was pared by 4 bases and J by 6 bases, with 10 bases between. This CDR3 contains 14 residues. The V gene's germline CDR1 is LGHDT and CDR2 YNNKEL (reference sequence).

The rearrangement uses TRBV19 and TRBJ2-7; a weak D match, TRBD2 (6 bases). Trimming took 5 bases from V and 6 from J, leaving 20 bases between them. This CDR3 is 15 amino acids long. Germline CDR1 LNHDA, CDR2 SQIVND (reference sequence). CDR3 in DNA: TGTGCCAGTAGTGTCCCCGGCGGTCTAGCGCCCGAGCAGTACTTC. Its protein is CASSVPGGLAPEQYF.

The table lists this clone with a count of one. The genes are TRBV11-3 and TRBJ2-3; 8 nucleotides agree with TRBD2. This CDR3 is 15 amino acids long. Trimming cost V 5 bases and J 6 bases; bases outside gene matches: 10. Per the germline V gene, CDR1 is SGHNT and CDR2 is YENEEA. Here the CDR3 DNA reads TGTGCCAGCAGCAATCCGGGACTAGATGCGGATACGCAGTATTTT. Its protein is CASSNPGLDADTQYF.

This rearrangement joins TRBV3-1 (or the pseudogene TRBV3-2) to TRBJ2-3; 8 bases line up with TRBD1. Germline V gene data show CDR1 as LGHDT and CDR2 as YNNKEL (reference sequence). The CDR3 consists of 15 residues. The V and J ends lost 0 bases and 2 bases, in that order; junction bases with no gene match: 1. The CDR3 here is CASSQDRGPTDTQYF. CDR3 sequence (DNA): TGTGCCAGCAGCCAAGACAGGGGGCCCACAGATACGCAGTATTTT.

The rearrangement links TRBV6-6 to TRBJ2-2; D unresolved. The CDR3 has 14 residues. The germline gives CDR1 MNHNY, CDR2 SVGAGI (reference sequence). V dropped 0 bases and J dropped 7 bases, with 9 bases sitting between them. CDR3 region: CASSYSPNGGELFF. The CDR3 DNA reads as TGTGCCAGCAGTTACTCGCCCAACGGCGGGGAGCTGTTTTTT.

V is TRBV5-4 and J is TRBJ2-5; D is unresolved. This CDR3 region has 14 residues. The V end was cut by 2 bases, the J end by 4 bases, with 12 bases between. CDR1 is SGHNT, CDR2 YYREEE, per germline (reference sequence). The DNA of the CDR3 is TGTGCCAGCAGCTTTGGGCAGAGTACAGAGACCCAGTACTTC. This translates into CASSFGQSTETQYF.

This clone was observed a few times. CDR3 in DNA: TGTGCCAGCAGCCCGGGACAGGGTGGGCTCTACGAGCAGTACTTC. This gives the protein CASSPGQGGLYEQYF. This rearrangement joins TRBV6-5 to TRBJ2-7, with TRBD1 matching 9 bases. V shed 6 bases, J shed 3 bases, and the junction held 9 bases outside the gene matches. This CDR3 region has 15 residues. Looked up from germline, CDR1 is MNHEY and CDR2 is SVGAGI.

The rearrangement links TRBV7-2 to TRBJ2-5, with 7 bases fitting TRBD2. V was pared by 1 base and J by 4 bases, with 3 bases of the junction left unmatched. This CDR3 comprises 14 residues. CDR1 and CDR2 (germline): SGHTA, FQGNSA. CDR3 amino acids: CASSLGGLGETQYF. In nucleotides, the CDR3 is TGTGCCAGCAGCTTAGGAGGACTAGGAGAGACCCAGTACTTC.

This chain connects TRBV29-1 to TRBJ2-1; D remains unclear. Germline assignment: CDR1 SQVTM and CDR2 ANQGSEA. The CDR3 extends over 16 amino acids. Trimming took 4 bases from V and 0 from J, leaving 16 bases between them. The CDR3 reads CSVVFGGYSSYNEQFF. The DNA for the CDR3 is TGCAGCGTTGTGTTTGGTGGGTACAGCTCCTACAATGAGCAGTTCTTC.

V is TRBV28 and J is TRBJ1-1, with 8 bases aligning to TRBD1. V gave up 4 bases and J gave up 6 bases; unmatched junction bases: 7. The CDR3 is 14 residues long. CDR1 is MDHEN, CDR2 SYDVKM, per germline. CDR3 DNA sequence: TGTGCCAGCAGTTACACAGGGGGGCGCGCTGAAGCTTTCTTT. Its protein product is CASSYTGGRAEAFF.

The chain carries TRBV5-8 and TRBJ1-2; D is uncertain. In germline, CDR1 is SGHTS, CDR2 YDEGEE. The V end lost 6 bases, the J end lost 2 bases, and 8 bases lay between the germline ends. CDR3 length: 12 residues. CDR3 sequence reads: CASKRGNYGYTF. CDR3 in DNA: TGTGCCAGCAAACGGGGAAACTATGGCTACACCTTC.

This clone was detected only a few times. The rearrangement joins TRBV5-1 to TRBJ2-7; 14 nucleotides align to TRBD2. The V gene end was trimmed by 7 bases and the J gene end by 4 bases; junction bases not matched to a gene: 4. The CDR3 covers 14 residues. Germline CDR1 is SGHRS and CDR2 is YFSETQ. The CDR3 bases are TGCGCCAGCTCCGGGACTAGCGGGAGTTACGAGCAGTACTTC. It translates to CASSGTSGSYEQYF.

The CDR3 sequence is CASSYILGQGLVGNQPQHF. In DNA, the CDR3 is TGTGCCAGCAGTTACATATTGGGACAGGGGCTTGTAGGCAATCAGCCCCAGCATTTT. This chain connects TRBV6-2 or TRBV6-3 to TRBJ1-5; 10 bases line up with TRBD1. V shed 2 bases and J 2 bases; nucleotides not matched to a gene: 12. CDR3 length: 19 amino acids. Germline loops: CDR1 MNHEY, CDR2 SVGEGT.